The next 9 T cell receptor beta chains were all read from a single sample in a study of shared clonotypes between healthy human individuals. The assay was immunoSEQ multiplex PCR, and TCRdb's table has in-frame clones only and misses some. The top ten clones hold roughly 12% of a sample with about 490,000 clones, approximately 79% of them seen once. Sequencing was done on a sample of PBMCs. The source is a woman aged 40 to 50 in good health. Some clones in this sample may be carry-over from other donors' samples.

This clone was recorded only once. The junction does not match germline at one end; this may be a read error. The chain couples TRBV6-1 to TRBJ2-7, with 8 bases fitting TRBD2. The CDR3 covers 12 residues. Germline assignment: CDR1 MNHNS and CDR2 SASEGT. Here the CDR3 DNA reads TGTGCCAGCAGTGAACAGGGACTAGGAAGGGGATTC. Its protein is CASSEQGLGRGF.

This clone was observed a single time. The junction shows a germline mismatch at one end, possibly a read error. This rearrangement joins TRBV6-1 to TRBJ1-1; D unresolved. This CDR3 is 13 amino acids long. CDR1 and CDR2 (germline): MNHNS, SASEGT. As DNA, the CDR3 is TGTACCAGCAGTGAATTTGGGCGAACTGAAGCTTTCTTT. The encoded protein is CTSSEFGRTEAFF.

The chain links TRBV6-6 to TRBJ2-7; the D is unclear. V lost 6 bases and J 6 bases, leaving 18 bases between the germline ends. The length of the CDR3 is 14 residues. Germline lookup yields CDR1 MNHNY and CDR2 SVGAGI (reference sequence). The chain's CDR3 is CASRLHPSSPEQYF. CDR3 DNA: TGTGCCAGCAGGCTACACCCCTCCTCTCCCGAGCAGTACTTC.

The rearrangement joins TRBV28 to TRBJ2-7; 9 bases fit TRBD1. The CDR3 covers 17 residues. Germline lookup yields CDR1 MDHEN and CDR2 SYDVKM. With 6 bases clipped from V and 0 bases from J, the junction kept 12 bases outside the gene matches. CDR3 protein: CASSHTRGTGSSYEQYF. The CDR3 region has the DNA TGTGCCAGCAGCCATACCCGGGGGACAGGGAGCTCCTACGAGCAGTACTTC.

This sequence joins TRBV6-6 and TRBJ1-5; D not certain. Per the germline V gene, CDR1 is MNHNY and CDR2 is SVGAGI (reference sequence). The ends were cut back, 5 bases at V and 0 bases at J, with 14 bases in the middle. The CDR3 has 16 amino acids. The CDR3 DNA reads TGTGCCAGCAGTCCCCCTGGGGTGTATAGCAATCAGCCCCAGCATTTT. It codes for CASSPPGVYSNQPQHF.

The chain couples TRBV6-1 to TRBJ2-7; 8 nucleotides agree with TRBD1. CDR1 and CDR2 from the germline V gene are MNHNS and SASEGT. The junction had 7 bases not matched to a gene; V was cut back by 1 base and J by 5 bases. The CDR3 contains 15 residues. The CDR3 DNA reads TGTGCCAGCAGTGAAGGAGGACAGGGCAGGCACGAGCAGTACTTC. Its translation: CASSEGGQGRHEQYF.

In nucleotides, the CDR3 is TGTGCCAGCAGCGTAGCTGGGGGGGGAACAGGAAACACCATATATTTT. This gives the protein CASSVAGGGTGNTIYF. The V gene is TRBV9, the J gene TRBJ1-3, with a weak D call TRBD1 (5 bases). The CDR3 covers 16 residues. Germline CDR1 is SGDLS and CDR2 is YYNGEE. V shed 0 bases and J shed 4 bases, with 14 bases lying between them. Based on the CDR3 plus reference TRBV9 and TRBJ1-3, the full variable domain is DSGVTQTPKHLITATGQRVTLRCSPRSGDLSVYWYQQSLDQGLQFLIQYYNGEERAKGNILERFSAQQFPDLHSELNLSSLELGDSALYFCASSVAGGGTGNTIYFGEGSWLTVV.

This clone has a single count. In DNA, the CDR3 is TGCAGCGTTGTGGGGACAGGGGATGCGGATGAGCAGTTCTTC. Protein product: CSVVGTGDADEQFF. The J gene is TRBJ2-1, the V gene TRBV29-1, with 10 bases lining up with TRBD1. The CDR3 consists of 14 residues. CDR1 and CDR2 from the germline V gene are SQVTM and ANQGSEA. V lost 4 bases, J lost 8 bases, and 8 bases stayed unmatched.

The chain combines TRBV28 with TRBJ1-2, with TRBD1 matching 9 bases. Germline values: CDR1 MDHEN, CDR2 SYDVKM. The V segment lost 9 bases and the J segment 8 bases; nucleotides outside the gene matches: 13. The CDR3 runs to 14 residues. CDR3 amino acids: CASRSTGGERGYTF. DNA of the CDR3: TGTGCCAGTAGATCGACAGGGGGTGAAAGAGGCTACACCTTC.